These 32 T cell receptor beta chains were all obtained from the same sample, sequenced in a study of early T cells in non-severe SARS-CoV-2 infection. One entry per CDR3 protein, called by TCRdb with MiXCR from the 5' RACE reads. The data show over 25,000 distinct CDR3 sequences, under 6% seen once. Sequenced sample: whole blood. These receptors were collected from an adult who was a healthcare worker with PCR-confirmed SARS-CoV-2 infection or an uninfected control (not recorded which).

This clonotype showed up many times. V is TRBV7-9 and J is TRBJ1-6; D call uncertain. Germline V gene data show CDR1 as SEHNR and CDR2 as FQNEAQ (reference sequence). This CDR3 contains 15 residues. With 6 bases removed from V and 8 bases from J, the gap between germline ends came to 17 bases. In DNA form, the CDR3 reads TGTGCCAGCAGACCAGACACAGTTAGCCATTCACCCCTCCACTTT. Amino acids: CASRPDTVSHSPLHF. Based on the CDR3 plus reference TRBV7-9 and TRBJ1-6, the full variable domain is DTGVSQNPRHKITKRGQNVTFRCDPISEHNRLYWYRQTLGQGPEFLTYFQNEAQLEKSRLLSDRFSAERPKGSFSTLEIQRTEQGDSAMYLCASRPDTVSHSPLHFGNGTRLTVT.

In its sample, this clonotype was seen many times. J is TRBJ2-2 and V is TRBV20-1, with D possibly called TRBD1 or TRBD2 (6 bases each). V lost 0 bases, J lost 0 bases, and 14 bases lay in between. The CDR3 is 17 amino acids. Germline V lookup: CDR1 DFQATT, CDR2 SNEGSKA (reference sequence). The CDR3 nucleotides are TGCAGTGCTAGAGATCTCCGGGGGCCCGCGAACACCGGGGAGCTGTTTTTT. Encoded protein: CSARDLRGPANTGELFF.

Details on this clonotype: This may come from a read error, since a much larger clone is one base off. The chain employs TRBV12-3 or TRBV12-4 and TRBJ2-4; D could derive from TRBD1 or TRBD2 (5 bases each). This CDR3 contains 14 residues. Trimming cost V 7 bases and J 6 bases, with 16 bases left between them. CDR3 in DNA: TGTGCCAGCATCTTGAGGGGCGGAGGAAACATTCAGTACTTC. Translating gives CASILRGGGNIQYF.

In its sample, this clonotype was seen many times. The CDR3 reads CASSYAAPKSNEQFF. The CDR3 bases are TGTGCCAGCAGTTACGCCGCTCCGAAAAGTAATGAGCAGTTCTTC. This chain uses TRBV6-5 with TRBJ2-1; no clear D. Trimming pared 2 bases from V and 7 bases from J, leaving 15 bases between. Per the germline V gene, CDR1 is MNHEY and CDR2 is SVGAGI. The CDR3 sequence is 15 residues long.

The sample holds many counts of this clonotype. The J gene is TRBJ2-1, the V gene TRBV20-1; unclear D gene. The CDR3 extends over 10 amino acids. Trimming took off 5 bases at V and 9 bases at J, with 8 bases between the two ends. The V gene's germline CDR1 is DFQATT and CDR2 SNEGSKA (reference sequence). Here the CDR3 reads CSAGRAEQFF. The CDR3 nucleotides are TGCAGTGCTGGACGCGCTGAGCAGTTCTTC.

V gene TRBV28 combines with J gene TRBJ2-5; possibly TRBD1 or TRBD2 for D (5 bases each). With 3 bases removed from V and 5 bases from J, the gap between germline ends came to 19 bases. Germline assignment: CDR1 MDHEN and CDR2 SYDVKM. This CDR3 is built from 16 residues. CDR3 coding DNA: TGTGCCAGCAGTTTCGGGACGGGTAGTGTGGGTGAGACCCAGTACTTC. It translates to CASSFGTGSVGETQYF. Together with reference TRBV28 and TRBJ2-5, the CDR3 gives the full variable domain: DVKVTQSSRYLVKRTGEKVFLECVQDMDHENMFWYRQDPGLGLRLIYFSYDVKMKEKGDIPEGYSVSREKKERFSLILESASTNQTSMYLCASSFGTGSVGETQYFGPGTRLLVL.

In this sample, this clonotype turned up many times. The chain couples TRBV7-9 to TRBJ1-6, with TRBD1 matching over 7 bases. Germline CDR1 SEHNR, CDR2 FQNEAQ (reference sequence). The CDR3 runs 14 residues. Trimming at V came to 3 bases and at J to 5 bases, leaving 1 base not matched to a gene. The CDR3 spells CASSLGTDNSPLHF. In DNA form, the CDR3 reads TGTGCCAGCAGCTTGGGGACAGATAATTCACCCCTCCACTTT.

This clonotype was seen a handful of times. V is TRBV19 and J is TRBJ2-2, with 8 bases fitting TRBD1. V dropped 5 bases and J dropped 5; count of bases not matched to a gene: 10. CDR1 is LNHDA and CDR2 is SQIVND in the germline V gene (reference sequence). The CDR3 loop spans 16 amino acids. The CDR3: CASSADRGWETGELFF. The CDR3, as DNA: TGTGCCAGTAGTGCCGACAGGGGTTGGGAGACCGGGGAGCTGTTTTTT. The variable domain in full, with the rest retrieved from reference TRBV19 and TRBJ2-2, is DGGITQSPKYLFRKEGQNVTLSCEQNLNHDAMYWYRQDPGQGLRLIYYSQIVNDFQKGDIAEGYSVSREKKESFPLTVTSAQKNPTAFYLCASSADRGWETGELFFGEGSRLTVL.

This clonotype occurred many times. J is TRBJ1-6 and V is TRBV6-6; the D gene is possibly TRBD1 (6 bases). V lost 0 bases and J lost 5, with 14 bases in between. Germline lookup yields CDR1 MNHNY and CDR2 SVGAGI (reference sequence). This CDR3 region has 17 residues. The CDR3 region is CASSYSWTEGNNSPLHF. In DNA form, the CDR3 reads TGTGCCAGCAGTTACTCCTGGACAGAAGGGAATAATTCACCCCTCCACTTT.

The table lists this clonotype with many counts. The rearrangement links TRBV28 to TRBJ2-2, with 9 bases lining up with TRBD2. The germline gives CDR1 MDHEN, CDR2 SYDVKM. Trimming cost V 5 bases and J 7 bases; bases outside gene matches: 17. This CDR3 spans 18 amino acids. This CDR3 reads CASSGTGTSYGRGGELFF. The CDR3 nucleotides read TGTGCCAGCAGTGGAACAGGGACTAGCTACGGTCGGGGCGGGGAGCTGTTTTTT.

The genes are TRBV30 and TRBJ2-3, with 13 bases aligning to TRBD2. The CDR3 extends over 16 amino acids. CDR1 and CDR2 from the germline V gene are GTSNPN and SVGIG (reference sequence). The V gene end was trimmed by 3 bases and the J gene end by 0 bases; junction bases not matched to a gene: 3. CDR3 sequence: CAWRLAGGTSTDTQYF. DNA for the CDR3: TGTGCCTGGAGACTAGCGGGGGGGACAAGCACAGATACGCAGTATTTT. Variable domain in full (rest from reference TRBV30 and TRBJ2-3): SQTIHQWPATLVQPVGSPLSLECTVEGTSNPNLYWYRQAAGRGLQLLFYSVGIGQISSEVPQNLSASRPQDRQFILSSKKLLLSDSGFYLCAWRLAGGTSTDTQYFGPGTRLTVL.

Worth noting for this clonotype: A much more abundant neighbour one base away suggests this may be a read error. The genes are TRBV6-4 and TRBJ2-1; TRBD2 agrees at 12 bases. CDR1 MRHNA and CDR2 SNTAGT come from the germline V gene. The CDR3 spans 16 residues. CDR3 nucleotide sequence: TGTGCCAGCAGTCCCTCTAGCGGGGGGGCACTGAATGAGCGGTTCTTC. Protein: CASSPSSGGALNERFF.

In this sample, this clonotype turned up many times. The CDR3 spells CASRGIGVVTEAFF. The CDR3 DNA sequence: TGTGCCAGCCGGGGGATTGGGGTGGTCACTGAAGCTTTCTTT. The J gene is TRBJ1-1, the V gene TRBV3-2; the table's D call of TRBD1 was not tested on the DNA. TRBV3-2 is a pseudogene segment. The CDR3 extends over 14 amino acids.

The chain employs TRBV3-1 and TRBJ2-2; D not resolved. The CDR3 consists of 14 residues. CDR1 and CDR2 (germline): LGHDT, YNNKEL (reference sequence). V dropped 0 bases and J dropped 4 bases, with 6 bases sitting between them. CDR3 nucleotide sequence: TGTGCCAGCAGCCAAGAGGAGACCACCGGGGAGCTGTTTTTT. Translation gives CASSQEETTGELFF.

This clonotype was detected many times. The genes are TRBV27 and TRBJ1-2; possible D gene TRBD1, 6 bases. V gave up 5 bases and J gave up 5 bases, with 12 bases separating them. The germline V gene has CDR1 MNHEY and CDR2 SMNVEV (reference sequence). The CDR3 has 13 amino acids. CDR3 sequence reads: CASSPEGEYGYTF. The CDR3 DNA follows: TGTGCCAGCAGTCCGGAGGGGGAGTATGGCTACACCTTC.

In this sample, this clonotype turned up many times. The V gene is TRBV27, the J gene TRBJ2-1; no firm D call. The CDR3 spans 11 residues. Between the trimmed V and J ends, which lost 7 bases and 1 base, there was a span of 2 bases. Per the germline V gene, CDR1 is MNHEY and CDR2 is SMNVEV (reference sequence). Here the CDR3 reads CASTSYNEQFF. The DNA of the CDR3 is TGTGCCAGCACATCCTACAATGAGCAGTTCTTC.

The table lists this clonotype with many counts. The chain employs TRBV28 and TRBJ2-3; no clear D. V lost 1 base and J 1 base, leaving 6 bases between the germline ends. The germline gives CDR1 MDHEN, CDR2 SYDVKM. The CDR3 spans 14 residues. The CDR3 is CASSLLTGTDTQYF. CDR3 sequence (DNA): TGTGCCAGCAGTTTATTAACAGGCACAGATACGCAGTATTTT. Supplemented by reference TRBV28 and TRBJ2-3, the full variable domain reads DVKVTQSSRYLVKRTGEKVFLECVQDMDHENMFWYRQDPGLGLRLIYFSYDVKMKEKGDIPEGYSVSREKKERFSLILESASTNQTSMYLCASSLLTGTDTQYFGPGTRLTVL.

With regard to this clonotype: This may be a read error: a much more frequent sequence differs by one nucleotide. J is TRBJ2-3 and V is TRBV10-3, with a possible D match to TRBD2 (5 bases). This CDR3 comprises 15 residues. CDR1 and CDR2 (germline): ENHRY, SYGVKD. The CDR3 nucleotides read TGTGCCATCAGTGAGTCGAACCCTAGCACAGATATGCAGTATTTT. Translation gives CAISESNPSTDMQYF.

This clonotype was seen ten or more times. The chain links TRBV20-1 to TRBJ2-1; 7 bases agree with TRBD2. The germline gives CDR1 DFQATT, CDR2 SNEGSKA (reference sequence). Unmatched junction bases numbered 6, after V lost 4 bases and J lost 3 bases. The CDR3 length is 14 residues. CDR3 sequence: CSAMVPGGYNEQFF. The CDR3 DNA reads TGCAGTGCTATGGTTCCGGGGGGCTACAATGAGCAGTTCTTC.

This clonotype was detected many times. The chain is built from TRBV12-3 or TRBV12-4 and TRBJ2-2; D gene ambiguous. This CDR3 has 16 amino acids. With 1 base removed from V and 1 base from J, the gap between germline ends came to 10 bases. CDR3 protein: CASSLGQIWNTGELFF. The CDR3 nucleotides read TGTGCCAGCAGTTTAGGCCAGATCTGGAACACCGGGGAGCTGTTTTTT.

This clonotype was counted many times. The chain has TRBV27 and TRBJ2-1, with D possibly matching TRBD1 (6 bases). Trimming took 2 bases from V and 9 from J, leaving 17 bases between them. Germline CDR1 MNHEY, CDR2 SMNVEV (reference sequence). The CDR3 consists of 15 residues. CDR3 sequence reads: CASSLGSPGVGEQFF. The CDR3 nucleotides read TGTGCCAGCAGTTTAGGGTCTCCAGGGGTTGGTGAGCAGTTCTTC.

This clonotype was seen repeatedly, ten times or more. The chain couples TRBV11-2 to TRBJ2-5; perhaps TRBD1 as D (5 bases). V lost 5 bases, J lost 3 bases, and 10 bases lay in between. This CDR3 has 13 amino acids. Germline-derived CDR1 and CDR2 are SGHAT and FQNNGV. CDR3 in DNA: TGTGCCAGCAGCGTAGGGGTCAAAGAGACCCAGTACTTC. Encoded protein: CASSVGVKETQYF. Looking up the rest from reference TRBV11-2 and TRBJ2-5 gives the full variable domain: EAGVAQSPRYKIIEKRQSVAFWCNPISGHATLYWYQQILGQGPKLLIQFQNNGVVDDSQLPKDRFSAERLKGVDSTLKIQPAKLEDSAVYLCASSVGVKETQYFGPGTRLLVL.

This clonotype came up many times. V usage is TRBV10-3 and J usage is TRBJ2-3, with D perhaps matching TRBD1 (5 bases). The CDR3 loop spans 16 amino acids. Trimming shortened V by 0 bases and J by 0 bases, and 10 bases separated the two germline ends. Looked up from germline, CDR1 is ENHRY and CDR2 is SYGVKD. The CDR3 loop reads CAISESPGHSTDTQYF. The CDR3 DNA is TGTGCCATCAGTGAGTCGCCAGGGCATAGCACAGATACGCAGTATTTT.

In this sample, this clonotype turned up many times. The DNA of the CDR3 is TGCAGTGCTAGACAGGGGGACACTGAAGCTTTCTTT. Its translation: CSARQGDTEAFF. This chain joins TRBV20-1 and TRBJ1-1; 7 bases map to TRBD1. J gave up 3 bases and V 2 bases, and 0 bases lay outside the gene matches. This CDR3 spans 12 amino acids. The germline gives CDR1 DFQATT, CDR2 SNEGSKA (reference sequence).

This clonotype was recorded at least ten times. The chain links TRBV7-9 to TRBJ1-5; 9 bases fit TRBD1. The junction had 4 bases not matched to a gene; V was cut back by 1 base and J by 3 bases. Germline CDR1 SEHNR, CDR2 FQNEAQ (reference sequence). This CDR3 is built from 16 residues. The CDR3 reads CASSLGTGDFNQPQHF. As DNA, the CDR3 is TGTGCCAGCAGCTTAGGGACAGGGGACTTCAATCAGCCCCAGCATTTT.

This clonotype came up a few times. Written as DNA, the CDR3 is TGTGCCAGCAGCCGTACAGGGGCCACAGATACGCAGTATTTT. Translation: CASSRTGATDTQYF. The rearrangement uses TRBV7-3 and TRBJ2-3; 7 nucleotides agree with TRBD1. J gave up 2 bases and V 5 bases, and 4 bases lay outside the gene matches. CDR3 size: 14 residues. Germline V gene data show CDR1 as SGHTA and CDR2 as FQGTGA.

The chain combines TRBV12-3 or TRBV12-4 with TRBJ1-2, with D perhaps TRBD1 (5 bases). The CDR3 contains 15 residues. V lost 8 bases to trimming and J lost 0 bases, with 16 bases between them. In DNA, the CDR3 is TGTGCCAGCGTACCGGGGGGGAATTCTAACTATGGCTACACCTTC. Protein product: CASVPGGNSNYGYTF.

This clonotype was seen repeatedly, ten times or more. V gene TRBV4-3 combines with J gene TRBJ1-6; unclear D gene. Trimming shortened V by 0 bases and J by 0 bases, and 9 bases separated the two germline ends. Germline CDR1 reads LGHNA; CDR2 reads YSLEER. The CDR3 runs to 17 residues. This CDR3 is CASSQDYQSSYNSPLHF. The CDR3 region has the DNA TGCGCCAGCAGCCAAGATTACCAAAGCTCCTATAATTCACCCCTCCACTTT.

This clonotype was observed at least ten times. The chain has TRBV5-1 and TRBJ2-7; D might be TRBD1 or TRBD2, each matching 5 bases. This CDR3 is 12 amino acids long. Germline V gene data show CDR1 as SGHRS and CDR2 as YFSETQ. Trimming stripped 1 base from V and 7 bases from J, with 9 bases between. In DNA form, the CDR3 reads TGCGCCAGCAGCTTGATGGGGACGGAGCAGTACTTC. Protein product: CASSLMGTEQYF.

This clonotype was counted ten times or more. The chain links TRBV20-1 to TRBJ2-1; maybe TRBD2 (6 bases). The CDR3 has 15 residues. Germline V gene lookup returns CDR1 DFQATT and CDR2 SNEGSKA (reference sequence). Trimming shortened V by 4 bases and J by 2 bases, and 15 bases separated the two germline ends. In nucleotides, the CDR3 is TGCAGTGCTACCCCCCCTAGCGAAACCTACAATGAGCAGTTCTTC. As protein: CSATPPSETYNEQFF.

This sequence joins TRBV2 and TRBJ2-1; maybe TRBD1 (6 bases). This CDR3 has 15 residues. V shed 3 bases and J shed 1 base, with 10 bases lying between them. The germline gives CDR1 SNHLY, CDR2 FYNNEI. CDR3 protein: CASSDWGPSYNEQFF. CDR3 coding DNA: TGTGCCAGCAGTGATTGGGGGCCGTCCTACAATGAGCAGTTCTTC.

V and J are TRBV20-1 and TRBJ1-6; D is ambiguous. This CDR3 is 14 amino acids long. The germline gives CDR1 DFQATT, CDR2 SNEGSKA (reference sequence). With 4 bases removed from V and 3 bases from J, the gap between germline ends came to 10 bases. The CDR3: CSANQRDYNSPLHF. CDR3 bases: TGCAGTGCTAACCAACGGGACTATAATTCACCCCTCCACTTT.